This T cell receptor beta chain was obtained from a study of early T cells in non-severe SARS-CoV-2 infection. Study in general: Sequencing used unsorted whole-blood bulk RNA, so chains lack pairing.

Each single cDNA molecule received a unique molecular identifier. TCRdb re-called the 5' RACE reads through MiXCR, storing one row per CDR3 protein. The repertoire holds over 85,000 distinct CDR3 sequences, with around 16% as singletons. The ends were cut back, 1 base at V and 4 bases at J, with 5 bases in the middle. In germline, CDR1 is SGHDN, CDR2 FVKESK. The CDR3 covers 12 residues. This TCR was recovered from an adult who was a healthcare worker with PCR-confirmed SARS-CoV-2 infection or an uninfected control (not recorded which). The chain links TRBV14 to TRBJ2-7; unclear D gene. The specimen was whole blood. The CDR3: CASSQVRYEQYF. CDR3 DNA: TGTGCCAGCAGCCAAGTCCGGTACGAGCAGTACTTC.